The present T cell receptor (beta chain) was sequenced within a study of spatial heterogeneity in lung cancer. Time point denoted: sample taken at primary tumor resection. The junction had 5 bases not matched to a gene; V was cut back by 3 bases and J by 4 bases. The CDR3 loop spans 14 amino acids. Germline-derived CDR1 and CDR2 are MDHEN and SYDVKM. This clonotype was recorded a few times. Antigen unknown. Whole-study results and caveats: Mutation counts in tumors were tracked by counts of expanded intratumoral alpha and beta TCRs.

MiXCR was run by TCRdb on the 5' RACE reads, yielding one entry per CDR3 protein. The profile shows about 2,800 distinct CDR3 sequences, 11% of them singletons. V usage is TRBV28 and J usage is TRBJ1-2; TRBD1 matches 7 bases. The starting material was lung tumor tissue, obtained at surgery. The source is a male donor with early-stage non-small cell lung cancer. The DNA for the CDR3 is TGTGCCAGCAGTTTTCCGGGACAGCTCTATGGCTACACCTTC. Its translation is CASSFPGQLYGYTF.